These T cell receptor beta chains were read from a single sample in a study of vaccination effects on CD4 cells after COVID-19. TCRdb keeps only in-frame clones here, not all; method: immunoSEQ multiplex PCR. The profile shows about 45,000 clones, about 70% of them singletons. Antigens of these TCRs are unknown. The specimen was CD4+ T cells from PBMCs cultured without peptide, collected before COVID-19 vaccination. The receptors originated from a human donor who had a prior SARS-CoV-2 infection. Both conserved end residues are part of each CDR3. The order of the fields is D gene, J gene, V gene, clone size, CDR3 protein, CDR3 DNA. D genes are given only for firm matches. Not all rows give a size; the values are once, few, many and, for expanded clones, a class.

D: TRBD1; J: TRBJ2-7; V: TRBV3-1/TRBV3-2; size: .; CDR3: CASSQERNRGPEQYF; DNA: TGTGCCAGCAGCCAAGAGCGCAACAGGGGGCCTGAGCAGTACTTC
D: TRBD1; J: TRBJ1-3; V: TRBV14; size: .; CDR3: CASSQQQGAGNTIYF; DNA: TGTGCCAGCAGCCAACAACAGGGGGCTGGAAACACCATATATTTT
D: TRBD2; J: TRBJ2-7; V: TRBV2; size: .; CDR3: CASSDLAGGWAEQYF; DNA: TGTGCCAGCAGTGATCTAGCGGGGGGGTGGGCCGAGCAGTACTTC
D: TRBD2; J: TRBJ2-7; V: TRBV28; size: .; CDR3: CASSLTTSGSEQYF; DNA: TGTGCCAGCAGTCTGACGACTAGCGGAAGCGAGCAGTACTTC
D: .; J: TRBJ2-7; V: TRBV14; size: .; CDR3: CASSLGNRREQYF; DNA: TGTGCCAGCAGCCTTGGAAATAGGCGCGAGCAGTACTTC
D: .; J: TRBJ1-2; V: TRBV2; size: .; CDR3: CASSSSDRSNYGYTF; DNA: TGTGCCAGCAGTTCAAGCGACAGATCTAACTATGGCTACACCTTC
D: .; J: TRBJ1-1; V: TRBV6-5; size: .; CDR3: CASSYKRAGNTEAFF; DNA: TGTGCCAGCAGTTACAAAAGGGCCGGAAACACTGAAGCTTTCTTT
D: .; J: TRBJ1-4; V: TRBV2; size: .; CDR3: CASARGSGEKLFF; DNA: TGTGCCAGCGCGAGGGGGTCTGGTGAAAAACTGTTTTTT
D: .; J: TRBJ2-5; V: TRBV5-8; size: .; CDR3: CASSYQDQDQETQYF; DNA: TGTGCCAGCAGCTACCAAGATCAGGACCAAGAGACCCAGTACTTC
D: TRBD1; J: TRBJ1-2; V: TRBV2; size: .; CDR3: CASSRDRVYGGYTF; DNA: TGTGCCAGCTCCAGGGACAGGGTTTATGGTGGCTACACCTTC
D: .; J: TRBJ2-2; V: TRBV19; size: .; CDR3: CASSMYARGTGELFF; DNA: TGTGCCAGTAGTATGTACGCCCGGGGCACCGGGGAGCTGTTTTTT
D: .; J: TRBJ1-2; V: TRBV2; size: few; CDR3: CASSEQGRDYGYTF; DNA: TGTGCCAGCAGTGAACAGGGGAGAGACTATGGCTACACCTTC
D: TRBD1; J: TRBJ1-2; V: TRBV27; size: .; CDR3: CASSDRTGGGYTF; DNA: TGTGCCAGCAGTGACCGGACAGGGGGAGGCTACACCTTC
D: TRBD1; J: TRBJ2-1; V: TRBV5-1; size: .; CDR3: CASSSDRDRGGGEQFF; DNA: TGCGCCAGCAGCTCGGACCGGGACAGGGGGGGAGGTGAGCAGTTCTTC
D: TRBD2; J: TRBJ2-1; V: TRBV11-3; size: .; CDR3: CASTISGTSGTPQFF; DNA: TGTGCCAGCACCATCTCCGGGACTAGCGGGACCCCACAGTTCTTC
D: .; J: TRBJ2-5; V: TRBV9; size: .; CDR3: CASSVVGASETQYF; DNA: TGTGCCAGCAGCGTAGTTGGGGCGTCGGAGACCCAGTACTTC
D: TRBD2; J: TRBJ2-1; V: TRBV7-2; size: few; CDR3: CASGEDGGAYNEQFF; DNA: TGTGCCAGCGGAGAGGACGGGGGGGCTTACAATGAGCAGTTCTTC
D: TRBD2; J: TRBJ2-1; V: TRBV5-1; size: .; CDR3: CASSLEGLFNEQFF; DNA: TGCGCCAGCAGCTTGGAGGGACTATTCAATGAGCAGTTCTTC
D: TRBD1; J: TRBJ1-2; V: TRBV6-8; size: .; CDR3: CAVGGGGKANYGYTF; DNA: TGTGCCGTGGGAGGAGGGGGCAAAGCTAACTATGGCTACACCTTC
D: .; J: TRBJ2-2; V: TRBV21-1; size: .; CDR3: CASSSLRQGNTGELFF; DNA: TGTGCCAGCAGCTCACTCCGACAGGGGAACACCGGGGAGCTGTTTTTT
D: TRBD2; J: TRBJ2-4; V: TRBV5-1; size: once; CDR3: CASSLNSGRAHIQYF; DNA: TGCGCCAGCAGCCTAAATAGCGGGAGGGCCCACATTCAGTACTTC
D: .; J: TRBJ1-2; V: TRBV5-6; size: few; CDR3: CASSYDTNYGYTF; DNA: TGTGCCAGCAGCTACGACACTAACTATGGCTACACCTTC
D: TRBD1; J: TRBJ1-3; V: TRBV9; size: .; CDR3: CASSVTGQGYTIYF; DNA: TGTGCCAGCAGCGTCACTGGACAGGGATACACCATATATTTT
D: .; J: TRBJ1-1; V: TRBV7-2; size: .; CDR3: CASSLVGGNTEAFF; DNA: TGTGCCAGCAGCTTAGTAGGGGGAAACACTGAAGCTTTCTTT
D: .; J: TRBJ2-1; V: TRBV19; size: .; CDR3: CASSFAQRYNEQFF; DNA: TGTGCCAGTAGTTTTGCGCAGCGTTACAATGAGCAGTTCTTC
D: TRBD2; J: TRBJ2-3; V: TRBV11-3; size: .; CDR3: CASSLGTSGMGTDTQYF; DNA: TGTGCCAGCAGCTTGGGGACTAGCGGGATGGGTACAGATACGCAGTATTTT
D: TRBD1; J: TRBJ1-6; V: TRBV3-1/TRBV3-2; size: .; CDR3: CASSLHRGSYNSPLHF; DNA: TGTGCCAGCAGCCTACACAGGGGCTCCTATAATTCACCCCTCCACTTT
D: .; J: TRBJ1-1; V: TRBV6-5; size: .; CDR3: CASRTMNTEAFF; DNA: TGTGCCAGCAGAACGATGAACACTGAAGCTTTCTTT
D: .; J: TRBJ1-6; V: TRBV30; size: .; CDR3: CAWSGNYGYPPTYNSPLHF; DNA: TGTGCCTGGAGTGGAAATTATGGATATCCGCCAACCTATAATTCACCCCTCCACTTT
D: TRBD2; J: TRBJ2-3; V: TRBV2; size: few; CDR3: CASSVKRGGADTQYF; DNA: TGTGCCAGCAGTGTAAAGCGGGGTGGGGCAGATACGCAGTATTTT
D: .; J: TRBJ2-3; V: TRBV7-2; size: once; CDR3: CASSPGGGRTDTQYF; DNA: TGTGCCAGCAGCCCAGGGGGGGGTCGCACAGATACGCAGTATTTT
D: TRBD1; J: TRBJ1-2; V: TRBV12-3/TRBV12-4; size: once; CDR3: CASGRTGGYTF; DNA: TGTGCCAGCGGCCGGACAGGGGGCTACACCTTC
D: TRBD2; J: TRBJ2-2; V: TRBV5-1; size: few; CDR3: CASSISGGAPGELFF; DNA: TGCGCCAGCAGCATAAGCGGGGGGGCCCCCGGGGAGCTGTTTTTT
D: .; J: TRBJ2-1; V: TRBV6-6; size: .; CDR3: CASSYSAADYNEQFF; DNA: TGTGCCAGCAGTTACTCCGCAGCGGACTACAATGAGCAGTTCTTC
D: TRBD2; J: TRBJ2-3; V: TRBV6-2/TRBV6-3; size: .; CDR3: CASSDLAGRATDTQYF; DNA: TGTGCCAGCAGTGACCTAGCGGGGAGAGCCACAGATACGCAGTATTTT
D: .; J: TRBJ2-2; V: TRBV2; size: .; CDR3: CASSGQGITNTGELFF; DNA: TGTGCCAGCAGTGGTCAGGGGATCACGAACACCGGGGAGCTGTTTTTT
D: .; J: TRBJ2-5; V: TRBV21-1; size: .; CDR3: CASRYRVQTQYF; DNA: TGTGCCAGCAGATACAGGGTACAGACCCAGTACTTC
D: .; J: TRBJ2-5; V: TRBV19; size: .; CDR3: CASRKTGLARTQETQYF; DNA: TGTGCCAGTAGAAAAACGGGGCTAGCCCGCACACAAGAGACCCAGTACTTC
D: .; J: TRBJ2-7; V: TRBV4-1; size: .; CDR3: CASSQARGSYEQYF; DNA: TGCGCCAGCAGCCAAGCCCGGGGGTCCTACGAGCAGTACTTC
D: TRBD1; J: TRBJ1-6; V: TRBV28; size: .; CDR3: CATTGPGNSPLHF; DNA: TGTGCCACGACAGGGCCGGGGAATTCACCCCTCCACTTT
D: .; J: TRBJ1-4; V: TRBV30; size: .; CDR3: CAWQEQTTNEKLFF; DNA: TGTGCCTGGCAAGAACAAACAACTAATGAAAAACTGTTTTTT
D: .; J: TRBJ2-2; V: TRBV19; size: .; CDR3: CASAASVYGELFF; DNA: TGTGCCAGTGCCGCTAGCGTTTACGGGGAGCTGTTTTTT
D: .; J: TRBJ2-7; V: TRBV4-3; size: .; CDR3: CASSQDYGNSYEQYF; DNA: TGCGCCAGCAGCCAAGATTACGGGAACTCCTACGAGCAGTACTTC
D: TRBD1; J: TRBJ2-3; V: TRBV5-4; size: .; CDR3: CASSLGDRWADTQYF; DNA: TGTGCCAGCAGCTTGGGGGACAGGTGGGCAGATACGCAGTATTTT
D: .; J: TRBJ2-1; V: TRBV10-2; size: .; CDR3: CASSVAGSYNEQFF; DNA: TGCGCCAGCAGTGTGGCGGGTTCCTACAATGAGCAGTTCTTC
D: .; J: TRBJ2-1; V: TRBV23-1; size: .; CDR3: CASSHGGYNEQFF; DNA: TGCGCCAGCAGTCATGGGGGATACAATGAGCAGTTCTTC
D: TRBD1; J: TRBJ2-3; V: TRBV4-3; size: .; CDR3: CASSQDAETGKDTQYF; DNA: TGCGCCAGCAGCCAAGACGCCGAGACAGGGAAGGATACGCAGTATTTT